These 24 T cell receptor beta chains originate from one sample sequenced in a study of blood T cell repertoires in COVID-19 (dated by TCRdb to about 2020). Receptor amplification or capture employed the immunoSEQ multiplex PCR assay. The table comes from immuneACCESS by way of TCRdb, which keeps in-frame sequences with V and J called. Part of the clones is missing from these tables; in studies checked, under half for an unresolved V gene and the rest for unknown reasons. This sample lists about 180,000 clones; around 76% were detected once. The ten largest make up almost 8.5% of the sample. Material: peripheral blood. The source is a woman aged 70-85 years with acute or convalescent COVID-19.

This chain links TRBV6-2 or TRBV6-3 with TRBJ2-1, with 8 bases identical to TRBD2. Germline V gene lookup returns CDR1 MNHEY and CDR2 SVGEGT. V lost 6 bases and J lost 3; bases outside the gene matches: 4. The CDR3 is 14 residues long. CDR3 sequence: CASSGTRGYNEQFF. The CDR3 nucleotides are TGTGCCAGCAGCGGGACTAGGGGCTACAATGAGCAGTTCTTC.

The chain is built from TRBV19 and TRBJ1-4; tentatively, D is TRBD1 (6 bases). Per germline, CDR1 LNHDA and CDR2 SQIVND (reference sequence). CDR3 size: 16 residues. Trimming took 4 bases from V and 1 from J, leaving 13 bases between them. The CDR3 sequence is CASSTRHRETNEKLFF. As DNA, the CDR3 is TGTGCCAGTAGTACCCGCCACAGGGAAACTAATGAAAAACTGTTTTTT.

V is TRBV19 and J is TRBJ1-6; a weak D match, TRBD1 (5 bases). Trimming took off 3 bases at V and 7 bases at J, with 13 bases between the two ends. CDR1 LNHDA and CDR2 SQIVND come from the germline V gene (reference sequence). The CDR3 covers 15 residues. CDR3 loop: CASSIMGPPNSPLHF. The CDR3 DNA reads as TGTGCCAGTAGTATCATGGGGCCTCCAAATTCACCCCTCCACTTT.

The chain couples TRBV7-2 to TRBJ2-2, with TRBD2 identical over 7 bases. CDR1 is SGHTA, CDR2 FQGNSA, per germline. Trimming removed 5 bases from V and 3 bases from J; junction bases left unmatched: 3. This CDR3 spans 14 amino acids. The CDR3 DNA follows: TGTGCCAGCAGCCCCCTAGCGGACACCGGGGAGCTGTTTTTT. Its translation: CASSPLADTGELFF.

Details on this clone: Germline and junction disagree at one end, which may indicate a read error. This chain joins TRBV7-6 and TRBJ2-3, with 7 bases that match TRBD2. Looked up from germline, CDR1 is SGHVS and CDR2 is FNYEAQ. This CDR3 has 15 residues. CDR3 in amino acids: CASSRLAASIDTQYF. Written as DNA, the CDR3 is TGTGCCAGCAGCAGACTAGCCGCTAGCATAGATACGCAGTATTTT.

This clone was picked up a small number of times. The chain links TRBV11-2 to TRBJ1-2, with TRBD1 matching 10 bases. With V trimmed by 5 bases and J by 0 bases, 3 bases remained unmatched. CDR1 SGHAT and CDR2 FQNNGV come from the germline V gene. The CDR3 runs to 15 residues. This chain's CDR3 is CASSQGQGSNYGYTF. CDR3 sequence (DNA): TGTGCCAGCAGCCAGGGACAGGGGTCTAACTATGGCTACACCTTC.

V is TRBV10-3 and J is TRBJ2-2; 8 nucleotides align to TRBD1. The CDR3 loop spans 19 amino acids. The V and J ends lost 3 bases and 4 bases, in that order; junction bases with no gene match: 16. CDR1 is ENHRY and CDR2 is SYGVKD in the germline V gene. The CDR3 loop is CAISDSMGRGQATTGELFF. The DNA of the CDR3 is TGTGCCATCAGTGATTCGATGGGACGGGGACAGGCGACCACCGGGGAGCTGTTTTTT.

V and J are TRBV19 and TRBJ2-3, with unresolved D. CDR1 and CDR2 (germline): LNHDA, SQIVND (reference sequence). V was pared by 0 bases and J by 7 bases, with 17 bases between. The CDR3 covers 16 residues. Here the CDR3 DNA reads TGTGCCAGTAGTATAGACCCACGACATACCCCACATACGCAGTATTTT. Its translation is CASSIDPRHTPHTQYF.

The gene calls are TRBV24-1 and TRBJ1-3; TRBD1 aligns across 7 bases. The ends lost 9 bases at V and 1 base at J; junction bases unmatched: 5. CDR3 length: 14 residues. The germline V gene has CDR1 KGHDR and CDR2 SFDVKD. CDR3 region: CATERGQSGNTIYF. The CDR3 DNA follows: TGTGCCACCGAAAGGGGGCAATCTGGAAACACCATATATTTT.

This clone turned up a few times. The chain uses TRBV5-6 and TRBJ1-5, with D unclear. Germline V gives CDR1 SGHDT, CDR2 YYEEEE. V was trimmed by 2 bases and J by 3 bases, leaving 9 bases between them. CDR3 length equals 14 residues. For the CDR3, the DNA is TGTGCCAGCAGCTTCCAAAGAGACAATCAGCCCCAGCATTTT. Protein sequence: CASSFQRDNQPQHF.

The CDR3 region is CASSLAFGREFYNEQFF. In DNA, the CDR3 is TGCGCCAGCAGCTTGGCATTCGGGCGGGAGTTCTACAATGAGCAGTTCTTC. The chain has TRBV5-1 and TRBJ2-1, with 7 bases identical to TRBD2. The CDR3 loop spans 17 amino acids. Per the germline V gene, CDR1 is SGHRS and CDR2 is YFSETQ. Trimming removed 0 bases from V and 3 bases from J; junction bases left unmatched: 9.

This chain joins TRBV21-1 and TRBJ1-2; the table's D call TRBD1 went unverified against the DNA. TRBV21-1 is an annotated pseudogene. The CDR3 is 13 amino acids. The CDR3 is CASGLTGGYGYTF. CDR3 DNA sequence: TGTGCCAGCGGTCTAACAGGGGGATATGGCTACACCTTC.

The gene calls are TRBV7-2 and TRBJ1-1, with a tentative D call TRBD1 (5 bases). In germline, CDR1 is SGHTA, CDR2 FQGNSA. The V end lost 5 bases, the J end lost 3 bases, and 22 bases lay between the germline ends. The CDR3 extends over 17 amino acids. In DNA, the CDR3 is TGTGCCAGCAGCCCCCCACGCGGGGGGAAAATGGACACTGAAGCTTTCTTT. Its protein is CASSPPRGGKMDTEAFF.

V is TRBV5-4 and J is TRBJ2-7; 7 bases fit TRBD1. V gave up 6 bases and J gave up 7 bases; unmatched junction bases: 10. Looked up from germline, CDR1 is SGHNT and CDR2 is YYREEE (reference sequence). This CDR3 comprises 13 residues. The CDR3 here is CASTPGGSLEQYF. The DNA of the CDR3 is TGTGCCAGCACCCCAGGGGGATCTTTAGAGCAGTACTTC.

The chain combines TRBV4-3 with TRBJ1-2; tentative D call: TRBD1 (6 bases). Looked up from germline, CDR1 is LGHNA and CDR2 is YSLEER. Trimming cost V 0 bases and J 0 bases, with 11 bases left between them. The CDR3 spans 16 residues. The CDR3 bases are TGCGCCAGCAGCCAAGATCTGGCAGGGGCTAACTATGGCTACACCTTC. It encodes CASSQDLAGANYGYTF.

The sample holds a few counts of this clone. The chain links TRBV6-2 or TRBV6-3 to TRBJ1-1; TRBD1 might be the D (5 bases). The ends were cut back, 4 bases at V and 4 bases at J, with 10 bases in the middle. The length of the CDR3 is 13 residues. Germline V gene lookup returns CDR1 MNHEY and CDR2 SVGEGT. The CDR3 DNA follows: TGTGCCAGCAGTTGGGGCGGGGGCACTGAAGCTTTCTTT. Translated, it gives CASSWGGGTEAFF.

This clone is a singleton in its sample. The CDR3 bases are TGTGCCAGCAGTCGTAGTAGGGGTTCGCTCGAGTATGGCTACACCTTC. Its protein is CASSRSRGSLEYGYTF. V gene TRBV16 combines with J gene TRBJ1-2; TRBD1 is a possible D gene (5 bases). Trimming cost V 6 bases and J 5 bases, with 22 bases left between them. Germline V gene sequence: CDR1 KGHSY, CDR2 FQNENV. CDR3 length equals 16 residues. Full variable domain (rest looked up from reference TRBV16 and TRBJ1-2): GEEVAQTPKHLVRGEGQKAKLYCAPIKGHSYVFWYQQVLKNEFKFLISFQNENVFDETGMPKERFSAKCLPNSPCSLEIQATKLEDSAVYFCASSRSRGSLEYGYTFGSGTRLTVV.

The chain combines TRBV12-3 or TRBV12-4 with TRBJ1-2, with TRBD1 as a possible D gene (5 bases). The CDR3 has 13 amino acids. V lost 1 base, J lost 7 bases, and 10 bases lay in between. The CDR3 DNA reads TGTGCCAGCAGTTTAGTCAGGGAGGGTGGCTACACCTTC. It codes for CASSLVREGGYTF.

This sequence joins TRBV29-1 and TRBJ1-5, with D possibly matching TRBD1 (6 bases). Trimming took off 7 bases at V and 3 bases at J, with 10 bases between the two ends. The CDR3 spans 12 residues. Germline lookup yields CDR1 SQVTM and CDR2 ANQGSEA. CDR3 sequence: CSAGQHNQPQHF. The CDR3 nucleotides read TGCAGCGCAGGACAGCACAATCAGCCCCAGCATTTT.

The chain has TRBV28 and TRBJ1-5, with 9 bases that match TRBD1. This CDR3 is 16 amino acids long. V trimming: 6 bases; J trimming: 2 bases; junction bases outside the gene matches: 8. The germline gives CDR1 MDHEN, CDR2 SYDVKM. The CDR3 coding sequence is TGTGCCAGCAGGAAACAGGGGGCATGGGGCAATCAGCCCCAGCATTTT. Translation: CASRKQGAWGNQPQHF.

This clone turned up a few times. The CDR3 coding sequence is TGTGCCAGTAGCATTGAGGGCGTTGAAGCCAATGAGCAGTTCTTC. It codes for CASSIEGVEANEQFF. The chain joins TRBV19 to TRBJ2-1, with a tentative D call TRBD2 (5 bases). Trimming removed 6 bases from V and 6 bases from J, with 18 bases in between. This CDR3 has 15 amino acids. Germline V CDR1 and CDR2: LNHDA, SQIVND (reference sequence).

The chain couples TRBV30 to TRBJ1-4, with a possible D match to TRBD1 (5 bases). The length of the CDR3 is 15 residues. Germline CDR1 and CDR2: GTSNPN and SVGIG (reference sequence). Trimming pared 3 bases from V and 10 bases from J, leaving 21 bases between. The CDR3 spells CAWSQGFVDLAKLFF. CDR3 nucleotide sequence: TGTGCCTGGAGCCAGGGATTCGTCGATCTCGCAAAACTGTTTTTT.

V is TRBV5-4 and J is TRBJ1-1, with 12 bases fitting TRBD1. The CDR3 has 15 amino acids. Germline V gene data show CDR1 as SGHNT and CDR2 as YYREEE (reference sequence). Germline trimming cut 0 bases from V and 7 bases from J; bases unmatched to any gene: 4. The chain's CDR3 is CASSLAGTGGFEAFF. The CDR3 nucleotides read TGTGCCAGCAGCTTGGCTGGGACAGGGGGCTTTGAAGCTTTCTTT.

This chain uses TRBV5-3 with TRBJ2-7; a weak D match, TRBD2 (7 bases). TRBV5-3 is noted as an ORF with a role that remains uncertain. Trimming took off 0 bases at V and 7 bases at J, with 14 bases between the two ends. The CDR3 loop spans 14 amino acids. DNA of the CDR3: TGTGCCAGAAGCTTGGACCGGGGGGCGGGTGAGCAGTACTTC. This translates into CARSLDRGAGEQYF.